The 29 T cell receptor beta chains below all came from one sample that was sequenced in a study of control samples from healthy donors and cancer patients. This table comes from immunoSEQ multiplex PCR, and its TCRdb copy is limited to in-frame clones, with some not included. The repertoire includes 100,000 to 150,000 clones, approximately 90% of them detected once, and roughly 1.9% sits in the top ten. Sequencing used blood. These receptors came from a woman between 45 and 60 years old in good health.

About this clone itself: The identical CDR3 is also encoded by other nucleotide sequences in the sample. The chain combines TRBV30 with TRBJ1-3; possible D gene TRBD1, 5 bases. Germline lookup yields CDR1 GTSNPN and CDR2 SVGIG (reference sequence). This CDR3 comprises 14 residues. V was cut by 4 bases and J by 1 base, with 11 bases left in between. The CDR3 loop is CAWIPGLSGNTIYF. The DNA of the CDR3 is TGTGCCTGGATCCCAGGGCTTTCTGGAAACACCATATATTTT.

The J gene is TRBJ2-7, the V gene TRBV28; the D gene could be TRBD1 or TRBD2 (5 bases each). Germline lookup yields CDR1 MDHEN and CDR2 SYDVKM. V lost 3 bases, J lost 1 base, and 10 bases lay in between. There are 14 residues in the CDR3. The CDR3 DNA reads TGTGCCAGCAGTTTCGGGACCAGGTCCTACGAGCAGTACTTC. It encodes CASSFGTRSYEQYF.

The chain joins TRBV7-9 to TRBJ1-6; perhaps TRBD1 as D (5 bases). The CDR3 runs 15 residues. Trimming removed 0 bases at V and 7 bases at J, with 10 bases between. CDR1 and CDR2 from the germline V gene are SEHNR and FQNEAQ (reference sequence). CDR3 sequence (DNA): TGTGCCAGCAGCTTAGCCGGGACTGGGAATTCACCCCTCCACTTT. Residues: CASSLAGTGNSPLHF.

The chain employs TRBV7-6 and TRBJ2-1; 10 nucleotides align to TRBD2. CDR1 is SGHVS, CDR2 FNYEAQ, per germline. The CDR3 extends over 16 amino acids. With 6 bases clipped from V and 4 bases from J, the junction kept 9 bases outside the gene matches. This CDR3 reads CASSYHSGRIYNEQFF. The CDR3 DNA is TGTGCCAGCAGTTATCATAGCGGGAGGATTTACAATGAGCAGTTCTTC.

V usage is TRBV27 and J usage is TRBJ2-7; D is possibly TRBD2 (5 bases). Germline CDR1 reads MNHEY; CDR2 reads SMNVEV (reference sequence). This CDR3 contains 15 residues. V gave up 3 bases and J gave up 2 bases, with 14 bases separating them. The CDR3 loop is CASSFGLLGAYEQYF. As DNA, the CDR3 is TGTGCCAGCAGTTTTGGGCTACTCGGGGCCTACGAGCAGTACTTC.

V usage is TRBV3-1 (or the pseudogene TRBV3-2) and J usage is TRBJ1-2; TRBD1 agrees at 7 bases. Germline V CDR1 and CDR2: LGHDT, YNNKEL (reference sequence). The J segment lost 7 bases and the V segment lost 3 bases, leaving 2 bases of the junction unmatched. The CDR3 consists of 12 residues. The CDR3 loop reads CASSHRQGGYTF. The CDR3 bases are TGTGCCAGCAGCCATCGACAGGGTGGCTACACCTTC.

The CDR3 is CASSTDGPVREQRLTEAFF. The DNA of the CDR3 is TGTGCCAGCAGTACTGACGGCCCTGTCCGGGAGCAGCGACTTACTGAAGCTTTCTTT. V gene TRBV5-6 combines with J gene TRBJ1-1; D not certain. Germline V gene sequence: CDR1 SGHDT, CDR2 YYEEEE. This CDR3 has 19 residues. With 5 bases removed from V and 5 bases from J, the gap between germline ends came to 31 bases. Filled out from reference TRBV5-6 and TRBJ1-1, the complete variable domain reads DAGVTQSPTHLIKTRGQQVTLRCSPKSGHDTVSWYQQALGQGPQFIFQYYEEEERQRGNFPDRFSGHQFPNYSSELNVNALLLGDSALYLCASSTDGPVREQRLTEAFFGQGTRLTVV.

This rearrangement joins TRBV12-3 or TRBV12-4 to TRBJ2-2, with D possibly being TRBD1 (6 bases). Between the trimmed V and J ends, which lost 8 bases and 0 bases, there was a span of 7 bases. This CDR3 region has 13 residues. For the CDR3, the DNA is TGTGCCAGCCAGGGGCCGAACACCGGGGAGCTGTTTTTT. Its protein is CASQGPNTGELFF.

V and J are TRBV19 and TRBJ2-7; TRBD2 matches at 8 bases. This CDR3 comprises 14 residues. Germline CDR1 reads LNHDA; CDR2 reads SQIVND (reference sequence). V was clipped by 2 bases and J by 0 bases; unmatched bases: 0. The CDR3: CASSITSGSYEQYF. CDR3 nucleotides: TGTGCCAGTAGTATAACTAGCGGCTCCTACGAGCAGTACTTC.

The gene calls are TRBV19 and TRBJ2-3; D gene uncertain. V was clipped by 3 bases and J by 3 bases, with 10 bases between them. CDR1 and CDR2 (germline): LNHDA, SQIVND (reference sequence). This CDR3 has 14 amino acids. The CDR3: CASSIPRVTDTQYF. CDR3 DNA: TGTGCCAGTAGTATCCCAAGGGTGACAGATACGCAGTATTTT.

The V gene is TRBV7-9, the J gene TRBJ2-5; no clear D gene. Germline V CDR1 and CDR2: SEHNR, FQNEAQ (reference sequence). There are 13 residues in the CDR3. V lost 8 bases and J 0 bases, leaving 10 bases between the germline ends. The CDR3 spells CASAEEYQETQYF. Written as DNA, the CDR3 is TGTGCCAGCGCAGAAGAGTACCAAGAGACCCAGTACTTC.

V usage is TRBV28 and J usage is TRBJ2-6; 12 nucleotides line up with TRBD1. The CDR3 loop spans 18 amino acids. V dropped 3 bases and J dropped 4; count of bases not matched to a gene: 7. Germline V CDR1 and CDR2: MDHEN, SYDVKM. CDR3 DNA: TGTGCCAGCAGTTTTCCTACCGGGACAGGGGGCGGGGCCAACGTCCTGACTTTC. It yields the protein CASSFPTGTGGGANVLTF. Full variable domain (remainder filled in from reference TRBV28 and TRBJ2-6): DVKVTQSSRYLVKRTGEKVFLECVQDMDHENMFWYRQDPGLGLRLIYFSYDVKMKEKGDIPEGYSVSREKKERFSLILESASTNQTSMYLCASSFPTGTGGGANVLTFGAGSRLTVL.

The chain recombines TRBV11-2 with TRBJ2-1, with a weak D call TRBD1 (6 bases). The CDR3 is 15 amino acids. Germline V gene sequence: CDR1 SGHAT, CDR2 FQNNGV. With 0 bases removed from V and 6 bases from J, the gap between germline ends came to 12 bases. CDR3 protein: CASSLDRGRFNEQFF. The CDR3 coding sequence is TGTGCCAGCAGCTTAGACAGGGGAAGGTTCAATGAGCAGTTCTTC.

V usage is TRBV6-5 and J usage is TRBJ2-5, with 8 positions matching TRBD2. V dropped 6 bases and J dropped 5; count of bases not matched to a gene: 11. The CDR3 covers 15 residues. Germline V gives CDR1 MNHEY, CDR2 SVGAGI. In DNA, the CDR3 is TGTGCCAGCAGCCGCCGGACAGCGGGAGAGGAGACCCAGTACTTC. This gives the protein CASSRRTAGEETQYF.

This chain links TRBV14 with TRBJ1-6; D possibly corresponds to TRBD1 (6 bases). CDR3 length: 15 residues. The germline gives CDR1 SGHDN, CDR2 FVKESK. Trimming left V 1 base short and J 7 bases short, with 11 bases between. Here the CDR3 DNA reads TGTGCCAGCAGCCAAGGTACAGGGCAAAATTCACCCCTCCACTTT. This codes for CASSQGTGQNSPLHF.

The gene calls are TRBV19 and TRBJ2-7; 12 bases align to TRBD2. The V gene end was trimmed by 5 bases and the J gene end by 2 bases; junction bases not matched to a gene: 19. This CDR3 has 20 amino acids. Per germline, CDR1 LNHDA and CDR2 SQIVND (reference sequence). CDR3 sequence reads: CASSAGQGPRTSGMAYEQYF. As DNA, the CDR3 is TGTGCCAGTAGTGCCGGACAGGGCCCCCGGACTAGCGGGATGGCCTACGAGCAGTACTTC.

The chain carries TRBV6-5 and TRBJ1-6; 7 bases map to TRBD1. The CDR3 length is 12 residues. The germline V gene has CDR1 MNHEY and CDR2 SVGAGI. After removal of 7 bases from V and 9 bases from J, the junction contained 3 bases not matched to a gene. The DNA of the CDR3 is TGTGCCAGCACCCAGGGGGGTTCACCCCTCCACTTT. It codes for CASTQGGSPLHF.

J is TRBJ2-2 and V is TRBV5-6, with TRBD1 matching 12 bases. CDR1 SGHDT and CDR2 YYEEEE come from the germline V gene. The CDR3 is made up of 15 amino acids. V gave up 3 bases and J gave up 5 bases; unmatched junction bases: 2. The CDR3 loop reads CASSWDRGRTGELFF. The CDR3 nucleotides are TGTGCCAGCAGCTGGGACAGGGGGCGGACCGGGGAGCTGTTTTTT.

The chain couples TRBV6-2 or TRBV6-3 to TRBJ2-7; TRBD2 matches at 9 bases. Germline V gene sequence: CDR1 MNHEY, CDR2 SVGEGT. V shed 5 bases and J 6 bases; nucleotides not matched to a gene: 11. The CDR3 length is 15 residues. The CDR3 DNA sequence: TGTGCCAGCAGTATCGGGGGACTAGCATCAACCGAGCAGTACTTC. It codes for CASSIGGLASTEQYF.

This chain connects TRBV6-5 to TRBJ2-1, with TRBD1 matching over 11 bases. The V gene end was trimmed by 9 bases and the J gene end by 6 bases; junction bases not matched to a gene: 10. The CDR3 has 15 amino acids. Germline CDR1 MNHEY, CDR2 SVGAGI. The CDR3 DNA reads TGTGCCAGTAGCGATTGGGACAGGGGGATCAATGAGCAGTTCTTC. Translating it yields CASSDWDRGINEQFF.

The rearrangement joins TRBV5-1 to TRBJ2-7; D could derive from TRBD1 or TRBD2 (6 bases each). CDR3 size: 14 residues. Trimming pared 0 bases from V and 6 bases from J, leaving 13 bases between. The germline V gene encodes CDR1 SGHRS and CDR2 YFSETQ. In nucleotides, the CDR3 is TGCGCCAGCAGCTTGGTGGGGGGCTCGCGCGAGCAGTACTTC. Amino acid sequence: CASSLVGGSREQYF. Drawing the rest from reference TRBV5-1 and TRBJ2-7, the complete variable domain is KAGVTQTPRYLIKTRGQQVTLSCSPISGHRSVSWYQQTPGQGLQFLFEYFSETQRNKGNFPGRFSGRQFSNSRSEMNVSTLELGDSALYLCASSLVGGSREQYFGPGTRLTVT.

This chain links TRBV9 with TRBJ2-2; tentative D call: TRBD1 (7 bases). The germline V and J ends were trimmed by 0 bases and 4 bases, with 13 bases remaining between them. Germline V CDR1 and CDR2: SGDLS, YYNGEE. The CDR3 is 16 residues long. The CDR3 sequence: CASSVVPGGGTGELFF. CDR3 DNA: TGTGCCAGCAGCGTAGTTCCAGGGGGAGGCACCGGGGAGCTGTTTTTT.

The genes are TRBV28 and TRBJ1-5, with TRBD1 as a possible D gene (5 bases). The V end was cut by 1 base, the J end by 4 bases, with 20 bases between. Germline values: CDR1 MDHEN, CDR2 SYDVKM. The CDR3 has 18 amino acids. This chain's CDR3 is CASSLFLDSREENQPQHF. The CDR3 region has the DNA TGTGCCAGCAGTTTATTTCTCGACAGTAGAGAGGAAAATCAGCCCCAGCATTTT.

The rearrangement uses TRBV2 and TRBJ2-1, with TRBD2 identical over 10 bases. The CDR3 loop spans 13 amino acids. V shed 6 bases and J 6 bases; nucleotides not matched to a gene: 2. Germline CDR1 is SNHLY and CDR2 is FYNNEI. CDR3 protein: CASRLAGVNEQFF. In nucleotides, the CDR3 is TGTGCCAGCAGGCTAGCGGGAGTCAATGAGCAGTTCTTC. The variable domain in full, completed from reference TRBV2 and TRBJ2-1, reads EPEVTQTPSHQVTQMGQEVILRCVPISNHLYFYWYRQILGQKVEFLVSFYNNEISEKSEIFDDQFSVERPDGSNFTLKIRSTKLEDSAMYFCASRLAGVNEQFFGPGTRLTVL.

This clone was detected only once. The gene calls are TRBV5-1 and TRBJ2-1, with 7 bases identical to TRBD2. CDR3 length: 14 amino acids. The germline V gene has CDR1 SGHRS and CDR2 YFSETQ. With 2 bases clipped from V and 4 bases from J, the junction kept 3 bases outside the gene matches. The CDR3, as DNA: TGCGCCAGCAGCTTATCTAGCGGTTACAATGAGCAGTTCTTC. Translation: CASSLSSGYNEQFF. The whole variable domain, filled in from reference TRBV5-1 and TRBJ2-1, reads KAGVTQTPRYLIKTRGQQVTLSCSPISGHRSVSWYQQTPGQGLQFLFEYFSETQRNKGNFPGRFSGRQFSNSRSEMNVSTLELGDSALYLCASSLSSGYNEQFFGPGTRLTVL.

This CDR3 reads CATSVEGGTDTQYF. The DNA of the CDR3 is TGTGCCACCAGTGTTGAGGGGGGTACAGATACGCAGTATTTT. The rearrangement links TRBV24-1 to TRBJ2-3, with D perhaps assigned TRBD1 or TRBD2 (6 bases each). Germline CDR1 and CDR2: KGHDR and SFDVKD. The CDR3 consists of 14 residues. V was shortened by 5 bases and J by 3 bases, with 11 bases between the two germline ends.

The gene calls are TRBV6-5 and TRBJ2-5; D is uncertain. The CDR3 has 13 residues. V dropped 8 bases and J dropped 0 bases, with 10 bases sitting between them. In germline, CDR1 is MNHEY, CDR2 SVGAGI. The CDR3 spells CASYKGNQETQYF. CDR3 sequence (DNA): TGTGCCAGCTACAAGGGTAACCAAGAGACCCAGTACTTC.

The CDR3 here is CASSEDGSNQPQHF. DNA of the CDR3: TGTGCCAGCAGTGAAGATGGAAGCAATCAGCCCCAGCATTTT. The rearrangement links TRBV2 to TRBJ1-5, with D uncertain. CDR1 is SNHLY and CDR2 is FYNNEI in the germline V gene. V was clipped by 1 base and J by 1 base, with 5 bases between them. The CDR3 covers 14 residues.

The chain employs TRBV18 and TRBJ1-4; no firm D call. The CDR3 runs to 15 residues. Germline CDR1 reads KGHSH; CDR2 reads LQKENI. Trimming left V 3 bases short and J 1 base short, with 9 bases between. CDR3 loop: CASSPLIGTNEKLFF. The CDR3 region has the DNA TGTGCCAGCTCACCCCTAATCGGAACTAATGAAAAACTGTTTTTT.